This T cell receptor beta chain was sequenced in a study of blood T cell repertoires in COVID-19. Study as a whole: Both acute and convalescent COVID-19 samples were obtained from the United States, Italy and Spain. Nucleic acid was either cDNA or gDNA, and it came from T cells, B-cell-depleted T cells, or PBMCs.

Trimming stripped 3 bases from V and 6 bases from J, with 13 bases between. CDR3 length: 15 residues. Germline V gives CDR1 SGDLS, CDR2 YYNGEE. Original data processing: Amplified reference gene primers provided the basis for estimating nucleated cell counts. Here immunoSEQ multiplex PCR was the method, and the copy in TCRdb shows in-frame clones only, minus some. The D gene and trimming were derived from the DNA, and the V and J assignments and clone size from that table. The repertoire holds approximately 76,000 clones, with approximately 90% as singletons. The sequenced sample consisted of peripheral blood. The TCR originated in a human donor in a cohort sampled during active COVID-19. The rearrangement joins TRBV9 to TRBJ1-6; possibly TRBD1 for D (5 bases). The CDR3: CASSESGTFNSPLHF. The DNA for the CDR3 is TGTGCCAGCAGCGAGTCCGGGACTTTTAATTCACCCCTCCACTTT.